One sample yielded the 12 T cell receptor beta chains listed below, sequenced in a study of early T cells in non-severe SARS-CoV-2 infection. Using its own MiXCR run on the 5' RACE reads, TCRdb lists one record per CDR3 protein. The sample has 100,000 or so distinct CDR3 sequences, about an eighth seen once; the top ten hold 6% to 7.5%. Sequencing input: whole blood. The receptors were gathered from an adult who was a healthcare worker with PCR-confirmed SARS-CoV-2 infection or an uninfected control (not recorded which).

The V and J genes are TRBV20-1 and TRBJ1-1; 9 nucleotides match TRBD1. Germline V gene sequence: CDR1 DFQATT, CDR2 SNEGSKA (reference sequence). V shed 5 bases, J shed 4 bases, and the junction held 2 bases outside the gene matches. The CDR3 contains 12 residues. The CDR3, as DNA: TGCAGTGCTCCGACAGGGGGCACTGAAGCTTTCTTT. It yields the protein CSAPTGGTEAFF.

This clonotype showed up just a few times. This sequence joins TRBV28 and TRBJ2-1; 8 bases fit TRBD2. The CDR3 totals 16 residues. J lost 6 bases, V lost 3 bases, and 10 bases had no gene match. From germline, CDR1 is MDHEN and CDR2 SYDVKM. The CDR3 DNA reads TGTGCCAGCAGTTTCAGGGGACTAGGGAGGGGCAATGAGCAGTTCTTC. It encodes CASSFRGLGRGNEQFF. Using reference TRBV28 and TRBJ2-1 for the parts outside the CDR3, the full variable domain is DVKVTQSSRYLVKRTGEKVFLECVQDMDHENMFWYRQDPGLGLRLIYFSYDVKMKEKGDIPEGYSVSREKKERFSLILESASTNQTSMYLCASSFRGLGRGNEQFFGPGTRLTVL.

The chain is built from TRBV13 and TRBJ1-1, with no clear D. The CDR3 has 14 residues. The V gene lost 5 bases and the J gene lost 4 bases, with 14 bases spanning the gap. The germline gives CDR1 PRHDT, CDR2 FYEKMQ (reference sequence). The CDR3 spells CASSPERLPTEAFF. The CDR3 nucleotides read TGTGCCAGCAGCCCCGAACGTCTGCCCACTGAAGCTTTCTTT.

The J gene is TRBJ2-7, the V gene TRBV4-2; 12 bases agree with TRBD2. Per the germline V gene, CDR1 is LGHNA and CDR2 is YNFKEQ. Trimming cost V 0 bases and J 3 bases; bases outside gene matches: 0. The CDR3 is made up of 15 amino acids. CDR3 DNA: TGTGCCAGCAGCCAAGAACTAGCGGGAGGCTACGAGCAGTACTTC. Translation gives CASSQELAGGYEQYF.

This clonotype has a count of ten or more. In DNA form, the CDR3 reads TGTGCCAGCAGTGTACACTCTAATGAAAAACTGTTTTTT. This gives the protein CASSVHSNEKLFF. J is TRBJ1-4 and V is TRBV2; D is unresolved. CDR1 is SNHLY and CDR2 is FYNNEI in the germline V gene. The CDR3 contains 13 residues. The V gene lost 4 bases and the J gene lost 3 bases, with 6 bases spanning the gap.

The DNA for the CDR3 is TGCGCCAGCAGCTGGTGGACAGGGGCTTCAATAGATGAGCAGTTCTTC. Its protein is CASSWWTGASIDEQFF. J is TRBJ2-1 and V is TRBV5-1; 9 bases line up with TRBD1. CDR1 and CDR2 (germline): SGHRS, YFSETQ. J lost 8 bases, V lost 3 bases, and 12 bases had no gene match. This CDR3 region has 16 residues.

The genes are TRBV5-1 and TRBJ2-5; D is tentatively TRBD1 or TRBD2 (5 bases each). Trimming pared 0 bases from V and 5 bases from J, leaving 11 bases between. CDR3 length: 14 residues. Germline-derived CDR1 and CDR2 are SGHRS and YFSETQ. The CDR3 spells CASSLALGVETQYF. CDR3 sequence (DNA): TGCGCCAGCAGCTTGGCATTGGGGGTGGAGACCCAGTACTTC.

Turning to this clonotype: This sequence may be a read error, since a much larger clone differs from it by one base. The V call is TRBV7-2, the J call TRBJ2-3, with TRBD2 matching over 8 bases. With 5 bases clipped from V and 2 bases from J, the junction kept 9 bases outside the gene matches. This CDR3 has 16 amino acids. Germline assignment: CDR1 SGHTA and CDR2 FQGNSA. CDR3 sequence: CASSRISGMNTDTQYF. CDR3 DNA: TGTGCCAGCAGCCGGATTAGCGGGATGAACACAGATACGCAGTATTTT.

This chain connects TRBV20-1 to TRBJ2-5; D possibly corresponds to TRBD2 (5 bases). V was clipped by 6 bases and J by 2 bases, with 13 bases between them. The CDR3 totals 13 residues. Germline-derived CDR1 and CDR2 are DFQATT and SNEGSKA (reference sequence). This CDR3 is CSALRTGQETQYF. The CDR3 DNA sequence: TGCAGTGCCCTTAGGACGGGACAAGAGACCCAGTACTTC.

Regarding this clonotype: A junction end diverges from the germline sequence, so it may reflect a read error. This chain joins TRBV7-2 and TRBJ2-1; D unclear. Germline CDR1 SGHTA, CDR2 FQGNSA. The CDR3 has 11 residues. CDR3 region: CASSLGPVPHF. Written as DNA, the CDR3 is TGTGCCAGCAGCTTAGGGCCAGTCCCGCACTTC.

This clonotype was seen repeatedly, ten times or more. The chain carries TRBV6-6 and TRBJ2-6; a weak D match, TRBD2 (6 bases). The CDR3 runs to 17 residues. The ends were cut back, 10 bases at V and 0 bases at J, with 19 bases in the middle. Germline V lookup: CDR1 MNHNY, CDR2 SVGAGI (reference sequence). The CDR3 spells CATLASIVRSGANVLTF. CDR3 in DNA: TGTGCCACCCTAGCGTCAATCGTACGCTCTGGGGCCAACGTCCTGACTTTC.

This clonotype occurred a few times. V usage is TRBV20-1 and J usage is TRBJ2-7; 9 bases are shared with TRBD2. V gave up 0 bases and J gave up 5 bases; unmatched junction bases: 11. The CDR3 spans 16 residues. From germline, CDR1 is DFQATT and CDR2 SNEGSKA (reference sequence). This chain's CDR3 is CSARDRAGGLPNEQYF. The CDR3, as DNA: TGCAGTGCTAGAGATCGAGCGGGAGGTCTGCCAAACGAGCAGTACTTC.